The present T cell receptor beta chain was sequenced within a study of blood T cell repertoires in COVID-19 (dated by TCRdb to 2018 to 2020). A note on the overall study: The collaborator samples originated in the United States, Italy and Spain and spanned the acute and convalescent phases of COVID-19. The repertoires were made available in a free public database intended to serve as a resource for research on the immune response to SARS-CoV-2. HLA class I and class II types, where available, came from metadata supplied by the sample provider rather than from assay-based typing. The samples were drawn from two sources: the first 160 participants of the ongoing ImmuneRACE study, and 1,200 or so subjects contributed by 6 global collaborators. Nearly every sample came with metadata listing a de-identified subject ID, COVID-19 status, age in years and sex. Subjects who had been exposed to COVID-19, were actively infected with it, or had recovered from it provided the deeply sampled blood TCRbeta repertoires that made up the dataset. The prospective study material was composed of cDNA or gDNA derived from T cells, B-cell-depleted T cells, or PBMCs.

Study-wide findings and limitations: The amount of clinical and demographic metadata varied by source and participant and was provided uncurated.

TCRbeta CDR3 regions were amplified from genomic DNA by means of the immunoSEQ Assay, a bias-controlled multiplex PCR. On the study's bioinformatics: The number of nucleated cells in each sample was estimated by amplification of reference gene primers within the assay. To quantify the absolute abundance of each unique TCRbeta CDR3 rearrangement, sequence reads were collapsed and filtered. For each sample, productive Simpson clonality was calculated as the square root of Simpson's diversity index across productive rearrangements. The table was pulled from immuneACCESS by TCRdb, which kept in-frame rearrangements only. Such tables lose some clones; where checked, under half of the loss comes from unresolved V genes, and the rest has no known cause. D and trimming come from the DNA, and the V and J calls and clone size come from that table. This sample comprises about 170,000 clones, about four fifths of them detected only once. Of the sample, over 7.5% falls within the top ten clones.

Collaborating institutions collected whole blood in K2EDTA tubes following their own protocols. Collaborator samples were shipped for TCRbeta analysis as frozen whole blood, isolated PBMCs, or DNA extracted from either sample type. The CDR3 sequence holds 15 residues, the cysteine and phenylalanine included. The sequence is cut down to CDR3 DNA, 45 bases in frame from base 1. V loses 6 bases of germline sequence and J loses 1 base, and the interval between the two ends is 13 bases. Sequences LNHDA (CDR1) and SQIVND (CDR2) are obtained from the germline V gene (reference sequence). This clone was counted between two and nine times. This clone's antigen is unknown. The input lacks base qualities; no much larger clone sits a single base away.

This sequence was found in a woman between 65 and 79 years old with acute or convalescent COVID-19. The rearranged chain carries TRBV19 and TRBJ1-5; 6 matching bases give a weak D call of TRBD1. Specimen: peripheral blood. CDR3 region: CASRIGDISNQPQHF. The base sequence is TGTGCCAGTAGGATTGGGGACATAAGCAATCAGCCCCAGCATTTT.